Below, one T cell receptor (beta chain) is given with its context. Which antigen it targets is not known. Base qualities are not at hand, and no much larger clone is one base apart. V is pared back by 6 bases and J by 6 bases, with 17 bases lying between the germline termini. From the germline V gene, CDR1 is ENHRY and CDR2 is SYGVKD. The CDR3 goes from the cysteine to the phenylalanine over 14 residues. Of all the DNA, just the CDR3 is kept, 42 bases in frame from base 1. Using the deep immunoSEQ assay, TCR CDR3 regions were amplified from genomic DNA by multiplex PCR. Extracted genomic DNA from each cell subset was spread evenly across all wells of several immunoSEQ 96-well plates, with each plate serving as a replicate. For sorted subsets, each replicate PCR was loaded with 200 ng genomic DNA, equivalent to 30,000 or so T cell genomes. Purified libraries were quantified with a Qubit 3.0 fluorometer, sized on a Bioanalyzer 2100, and re-quantified with the KAPA Library Quantification kit. A separate single-read 150-cycle Illumina NextSeq 550 flow cell was used to sequence each immunoSEQ 96-well plate. The original methods were these. Because the immunoSEQ output held only junctional sequences and lacked quality scores, the filtering could not match the filtering applied to full-length reads. Sequences were annotated with PyIR, a Python wrapper for IgBLAST v1.9, and V/J genes and CDR3 were assigned using IMGT germline references. Reads were filtered out if the reads had weak V/J assignments (E-value above 1e-6), no CDR3, stop codons, out-of-frame junctions, or ambiguous translated residues. V3J clonotypes were defined as sequences sharing an identical inferred V gene, J gene, and CDR3 amino acid sequence. Percentage overlap between repertoires was computed as shared unique clonotypes divided by the size of the smaller repertoire. Repertoire richness was assessed with RTK rarefaction, the Chao1 estimator, and Recon v2.1 estimates of unobserved clonotypes. For all TCRbeta clonotypes obtained by the gDNA method from a handful of donors, generation probabilities were computed with OLGA. The clones in this table, taken by TCRdb from immuneACCESS, are in-frame only. Not every clone is retained; where verified, under half of the shortfall comes from an unresolved V gene, and the cause of the rest is unknown. D and trimming come from the DNA, and the V and J calls and clone size come from that table. The sample table contains about 1.1 million clones; only one count was recorded for 75% to 85% of them. The ten largest clonotypes hold more than 0.5% of the sample.

Donors were healthy HIV-negative adults with no recently reported acute infections or vaccinations. Only Caucasian adults living in Nashville, Tennessee, USA were represented among the donors. CD4+ T cells were enriched by magnetic negative selection; naive cells were then positively selected on CD45RA, and the negative fraction formed the memory subset. Blood was obtained by leukapheresis, after which PBMCs were separated by Ficoll-Histopaque density gradient centrifugation and cryopreserved in liquid nitrogen vapor phase. Analytical flow cytometry was used to check the purity and quantity of every magnetically sorted T cell population. From each sorted fraction, genomic DNA was isolated and quantified by UV absorbance on a Nanodrop 2000c. The sample comes from a study of shared clonotypes between healthy human individuals (dated by TCRdb to the early 2020s). About the full investigation: A couple of women and three men aged 18 to 49 years were included in the cohort. To estimate repertoire size and how much clonotype sharing occurs between individuals, the study deeply sequenced the blood TCR repertoires of five healthy adults. Each donor's leukapheresis produced roughly between roughly 0.85 and 9.5 billion PBMCs. Different laboratories and diverse techniques were used to prepare libraries and sequence TCR repertoires, to increase sequencing depth and limit assay-specific biases. For each donor, CD4 naive and CD4 memory were each run on three plates, CD8 naive on two plates, and CD8 memory on one plate. The paper as a whole reports these results and caveats: Naive subsets generally had larger estimated clonotype richness than memory subsets. Because the study included a small number of donors, the genetic and exposure-history diversity represented was limited. Across a few donors, approximately 5% of naive CD4, more than 3% of naive CD8, about 2% of memory CD4, and approximately 0.4% of memory CD8 clonotypes were shared. Higher generation probabilities were observed for clonotypes shared by all four sorted-subset donors than for non-shared clonotypes. Incomplete sequencing was indicated by rarefaction of sorted-subset datasets, despite the large sequencing depth. Pairwise subsampling indicated that sequencing depth was expected to affect the degree of clonotype sharing among donors. Sampling was restricted to blood, and TCR repertoires in tissue are likely to differ from TCR repertoires in blood.

The chain is made from TRBV10-3 and TRBJ1-1; the D gene is perhaps TRBD1, from 5 matching bases. This receptor was taken from a man between 18 and 29 years old in good health. Some clones in this sample may be carry-over from other donors' samples. Sequences were obtained from memory CD4+ T cells from PBMCs. Sample cell subset or site, as interpreted from the label and publication: CD45RA-negative fraction. The DNA reads as follows: TGTGCCATCAGGTCCAGCAGGGATGCGGCTGAAGCTTTCTTT. Translated, it gives CAIRSSRDAAEAFF.